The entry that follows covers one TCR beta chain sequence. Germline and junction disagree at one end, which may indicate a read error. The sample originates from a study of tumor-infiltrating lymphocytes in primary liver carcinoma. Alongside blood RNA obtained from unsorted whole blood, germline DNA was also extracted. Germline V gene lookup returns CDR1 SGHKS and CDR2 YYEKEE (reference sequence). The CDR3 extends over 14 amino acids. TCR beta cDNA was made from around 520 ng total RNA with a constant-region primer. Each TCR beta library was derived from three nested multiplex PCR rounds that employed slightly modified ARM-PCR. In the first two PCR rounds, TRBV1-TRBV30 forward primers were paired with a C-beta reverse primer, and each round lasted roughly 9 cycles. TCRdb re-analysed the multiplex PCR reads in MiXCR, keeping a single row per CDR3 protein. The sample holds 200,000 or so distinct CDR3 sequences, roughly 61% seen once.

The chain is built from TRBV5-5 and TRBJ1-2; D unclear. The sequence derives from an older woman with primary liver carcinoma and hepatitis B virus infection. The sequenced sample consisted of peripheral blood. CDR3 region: CDSSYLSHLGGYTF. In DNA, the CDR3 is TGTGACAGCAGCTACCTCAGCCACTTGGGAGGCTACACCTTC.